This record looks at one T cell receptor beta chain sequence and its context. Its antigen is still unknown. Some clones are missing from TCRdb's copy, which holds only in-frame ones; the method was immunoSEQ multiplex PCR. The sample yields roughly 39,000 clones, about four fifths seen once. Unmatched junction bases numbered 6, after V lost 7 bases and J lost 1 base. Germline V gene lookup returns CDR1 LGHNT and CDR2 FRNRAP. The CDR3 is 14 residues long. This sample is part of a study of T cells in localized non-small cell lung cancer. Overall study findings and caveats: The highest T cell clonality was in uninvolved adjacent lung, above tumor. One tumor region alone was sequenced, and heterogeneity therefore remains possible. Adjacent lung exhibited a median of 57 among the 100 most abundant tumor clones.

Source: PBMCs, taken before any cancer treatment. The clonotype comes from a woman aged 40-69 years with stage II squamous cell lung carcinoma. V is TRBV12-5 and J is TRBJ1-2; 7 bases agree with TRBD1. This chain's CDR3 is CASAASGGNYGYTF. In DNA, the CDR3 is TGTGCTAGTGCCGCGTCAGGGGGTAACTATGGCTACACCTTC.